This TCR beta chain was identified in a study of T-cell reconstitution after alpha-beta-depleted transplantation in children. Overall study results and limits: It was newly produced T cells that mostly accounted for T-cell counts and diversity one year after transplant.

Germline V gives CDR1 DFQATT, CDR2 SNEGSKA (reference sequence). Deletions cut 6 bases from V and 6 bases from J, with 9 bases between. This CDR3 is 11 amino acids long. Unique molecular identifiers were incorporated when the TCRbeta library was constructed. Via MiXCR, TCRdb re-called the PCR reads, giving one row per CDR3 protein. This table has over 200,000 distinct CDR3 sequences, roughly 10% appearing once. In this sample, this clonotype turned up many times. No antigen is known for it. The V gene is TRBV20-1, the J gene TRBJ2-4; D is possibly TRBD2 (5 bases). The TCR was taken from a child in the first two years of life with acute myeloid leukemia, due to receive a stem cell transplant. The source material was PBMCs, sampled before TCRalphabeta/CD19-depleted stem cell transplant. CDR3 bases: TGCAGTGCCATGGCGGGAAACATTCAGTACTTC. The encoded protein is CSAMAGNIQYF.